This TCR beta chain was sequenced during a study of shared clonotypes between healthy human individuals. Overall study findings and caveats: Naive CD4 clonotype sharing across several donors was around 5%.

Only one count was recorded for this clone. The antigen remains unidentified. The repertoire was sequenced with immunoSEQ multiplex PCR; TCRdb's copy has only in-frame clones and lacks some. The table lists about a million clones, over 60% of them singletons. Sequencing input: memory CD4+ T cells sorted from blood. Subset given: CD45RA-negative fraction. This receptor was taken from a man aged 18 to 29 in good health.

The CDR3 sequence is CASSPSSRGLGEKLFF. CDR3 bases: TGTGCCAGCAGCCCTAGCTCACGGGGCCTGGGCGAAAAACTGTTTTTT. The rearrangement links TRBV7-9 to TRBJ1-4, with D perhaps TRBD1 (5 bases). The CDR3 covers 16 residues. Germline V gene data show CDR1 as SEHNR and CDR2 as FQNEAQ (reference sequence). The germline V and J ends were trimmed by 5 bases and 8 bases, with 21 bases remaining between them.